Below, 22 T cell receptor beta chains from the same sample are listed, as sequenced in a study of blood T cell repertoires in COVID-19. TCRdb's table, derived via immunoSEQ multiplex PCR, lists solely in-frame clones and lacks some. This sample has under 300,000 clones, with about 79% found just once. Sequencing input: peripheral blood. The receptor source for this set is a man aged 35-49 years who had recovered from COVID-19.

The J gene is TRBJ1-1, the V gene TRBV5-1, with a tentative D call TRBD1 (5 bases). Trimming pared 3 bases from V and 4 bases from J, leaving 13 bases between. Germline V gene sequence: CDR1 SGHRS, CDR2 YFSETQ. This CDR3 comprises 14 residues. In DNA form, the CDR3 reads TGCGCCAGCAGCTCCGGACACGCCAGCACTGAAGCTTTCTTT. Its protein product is CASSSGHASTEAFF.

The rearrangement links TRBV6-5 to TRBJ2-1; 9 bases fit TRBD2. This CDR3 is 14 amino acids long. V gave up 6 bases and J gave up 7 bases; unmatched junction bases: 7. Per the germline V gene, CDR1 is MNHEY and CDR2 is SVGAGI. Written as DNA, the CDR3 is TGTGCCAGCAGATTGGGACTAGCAAGTAATGAGCAGTTCTTC. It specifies CASRLGLASNEQFF.

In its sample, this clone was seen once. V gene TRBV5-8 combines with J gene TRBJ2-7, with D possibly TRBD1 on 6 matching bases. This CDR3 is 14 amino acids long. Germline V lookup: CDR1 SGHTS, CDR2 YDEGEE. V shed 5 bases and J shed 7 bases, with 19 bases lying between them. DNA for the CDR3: TGTGCCAGCAGTCACGGGACACGGGGATCGGAGCAGTACTTC. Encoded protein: CASSHGTRGSEQYF.

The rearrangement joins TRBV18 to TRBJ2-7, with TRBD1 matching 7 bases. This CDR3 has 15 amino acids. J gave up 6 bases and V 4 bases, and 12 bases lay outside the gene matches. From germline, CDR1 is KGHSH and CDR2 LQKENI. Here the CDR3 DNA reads TGTGCCAGCTCACAAACCGGGACAGTACCTAGCGAGCAGTACTTC. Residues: CASSQTGTVPSEQYF.

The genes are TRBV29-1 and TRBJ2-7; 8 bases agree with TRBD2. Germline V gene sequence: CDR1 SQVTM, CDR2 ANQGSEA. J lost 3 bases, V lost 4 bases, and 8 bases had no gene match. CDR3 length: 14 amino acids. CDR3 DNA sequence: TGCAGCGTTGGAAACATGGCGGGAGGCTACGAGCAGTACTTC. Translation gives CSVGNMAGGYEQYF.

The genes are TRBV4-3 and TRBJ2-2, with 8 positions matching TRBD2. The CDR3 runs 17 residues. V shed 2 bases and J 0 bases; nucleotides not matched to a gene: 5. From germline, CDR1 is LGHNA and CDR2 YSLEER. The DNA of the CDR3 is TGCGCCAGCAGCCAATTTTGGGGACTAGCGAACACCGGGGAGCTGTTTTTT. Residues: CASSQFWGLANTGELFF.

CDR3: CSVEGNRGGPNTGELFF. CDR3 DNA: TGCAGCGTTGAGGGCAATCGAGGGGGCCCGAACACCGGGGAGCTGTTTTTT. The rearrangement links TRBV29-1 to TRBJ2-2; TRBD1 agrees at 7 bases. The CDR3 is made up of 17 amino acids. From germline, CDR1 is SQVTM and CDR2 ANQGSEA. J lost 0 bases, V lost 3 bases, and 10 bases had no gene match.

The chain's CDR3 is CASSMDSQETQYF. The CDR3 coding sequence is TGTGCCAGTAGTATGGACAGCCAAGAGACCCAGTACTTC. V is TRBV19 and J is TRBJ2-5, with D possibly matching TRBD1 (6 bases). Per germline, CDR1 LNHDA and CDR2 SQIVND (reference sequence). CDR3 length equals 13 residues. V was cut by 3 bases and J by 1 base, with 6 bases left in between.

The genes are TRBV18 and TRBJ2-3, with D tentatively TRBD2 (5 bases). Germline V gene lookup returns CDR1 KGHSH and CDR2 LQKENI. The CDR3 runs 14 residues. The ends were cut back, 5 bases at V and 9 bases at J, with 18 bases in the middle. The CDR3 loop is CASSGLGPRGTQYF. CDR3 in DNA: TGTGCCAGCTCAGGCCTTGGACCCCGCGGGACGCAGTATTTT.

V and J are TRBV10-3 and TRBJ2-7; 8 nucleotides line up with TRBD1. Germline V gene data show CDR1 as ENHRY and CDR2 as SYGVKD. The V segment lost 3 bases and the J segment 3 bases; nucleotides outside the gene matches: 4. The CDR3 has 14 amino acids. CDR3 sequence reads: CAISDRGPYYEQYF. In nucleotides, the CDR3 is TGTGCCATCAGTGACAGGGGGCCCTACTACGAGCAGTACTTC.

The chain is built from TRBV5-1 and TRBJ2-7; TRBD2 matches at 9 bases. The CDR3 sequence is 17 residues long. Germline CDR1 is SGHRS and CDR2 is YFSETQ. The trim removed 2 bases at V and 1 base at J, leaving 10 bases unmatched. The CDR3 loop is CASSLLPGLASSYEQYF. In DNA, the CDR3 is TGCGCCAGCAGCTTACTGCCGGGACTAGCCTCATCCTACGAGCAGTACTTC. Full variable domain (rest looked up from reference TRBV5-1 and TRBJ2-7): KAGVTQTPRYLIKTRGQQVTLSCSPISGHRSVSWYQQTPGQGLQFLFEYFSETQRNKGNFPGRFSGRQFSNSRSEMNVSTLELGDSALYLCASSLLPGLASSYEQYFGPGTRLTVT.

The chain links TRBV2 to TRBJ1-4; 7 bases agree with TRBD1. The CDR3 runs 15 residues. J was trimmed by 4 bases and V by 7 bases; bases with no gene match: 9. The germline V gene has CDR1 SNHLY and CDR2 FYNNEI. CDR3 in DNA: TGTGCCAGCAAGATACCCCGGGACAGTAATGAAAAACTGTTTTTT. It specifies CASKIPRDSNEKLFF.

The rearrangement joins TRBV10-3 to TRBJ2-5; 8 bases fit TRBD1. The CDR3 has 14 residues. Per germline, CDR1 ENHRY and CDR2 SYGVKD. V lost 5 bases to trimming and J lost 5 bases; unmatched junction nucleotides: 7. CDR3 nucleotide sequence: TGTGCCATCAGTCCCGGACAGGGAATGGAGACCCAGTACTTC. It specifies CAISPGQGMETQYF.

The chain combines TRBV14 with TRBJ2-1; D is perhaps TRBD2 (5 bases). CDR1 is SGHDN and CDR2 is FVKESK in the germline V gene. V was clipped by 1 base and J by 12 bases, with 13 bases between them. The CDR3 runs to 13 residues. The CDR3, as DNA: TGTGCCAGCAGCCAAGTGCGGGTGGCGGCGCAGTTCTTC. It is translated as CASSQVRVAAQFF.

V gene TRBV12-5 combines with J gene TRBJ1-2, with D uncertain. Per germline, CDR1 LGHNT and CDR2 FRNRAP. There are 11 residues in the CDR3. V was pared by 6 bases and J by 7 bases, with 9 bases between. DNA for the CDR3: TGTGCTAGTGGGGTACGGGGTGGCTACACCTTC. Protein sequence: CASGVRGGYTF.

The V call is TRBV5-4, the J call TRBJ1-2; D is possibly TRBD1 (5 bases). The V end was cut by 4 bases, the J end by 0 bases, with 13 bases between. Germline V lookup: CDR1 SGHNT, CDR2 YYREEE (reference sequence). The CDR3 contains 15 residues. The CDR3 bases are TGTGCCAGCAGCCCCCAGGGTAACGCTAACTATGGCTACACCTTC. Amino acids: CASSPQGNANYGYTF. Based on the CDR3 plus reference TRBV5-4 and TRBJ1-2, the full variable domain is ETGVTQSPTHLIKTRGQQVTLRCSSQSGHNTVSWYQQALGQGPQFIFQYYREEENGRGNFPPRFSGLQFPNYSSELNVNALELDDSALYLCASSPQGNANYGYTFGSGTRLTVV.

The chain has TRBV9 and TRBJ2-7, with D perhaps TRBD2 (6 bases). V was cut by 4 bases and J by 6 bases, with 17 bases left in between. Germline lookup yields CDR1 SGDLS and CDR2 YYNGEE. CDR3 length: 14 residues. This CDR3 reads CASSQSGRDSEQYF. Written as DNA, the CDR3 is TGTGCCAGCAGCCAGAGCGGAAGGGACTCCGAGCAGTACTTC.

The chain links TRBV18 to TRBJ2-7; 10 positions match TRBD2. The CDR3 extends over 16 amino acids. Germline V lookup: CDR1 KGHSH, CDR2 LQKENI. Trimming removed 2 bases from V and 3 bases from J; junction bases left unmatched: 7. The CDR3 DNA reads TGTGCCAGCTCACCAACTGGACTAGCGGTCAACTACGAGCAGTACTTC. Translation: CASSPTGLAVNYEQYF.

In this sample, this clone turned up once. CDR3 in DNA: TGTGCCAGCAGCGTAGCCCCGAGCTCCTACGAGCAGTACTTC. Protein sequence: CASSVAPSSYEQYF. The V gene is TRBV9, the J gene TRBJ2-7, with D uncertain. With 0 bases removed from V and 0 bases from J, the gap between germline ends came to 7 bases. Germline V gene sequence: CDR1 SGDLS, CDR2 YYNGEE. The CDR3 runs 14 residues.

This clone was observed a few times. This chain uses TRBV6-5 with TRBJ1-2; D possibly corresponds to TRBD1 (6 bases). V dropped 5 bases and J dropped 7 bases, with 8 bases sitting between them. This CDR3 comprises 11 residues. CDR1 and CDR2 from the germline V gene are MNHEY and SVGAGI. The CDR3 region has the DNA TGTGCCAGCAGTCCAGGGGTTGGCTACACCTTC. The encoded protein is CASSPGVGYTF.

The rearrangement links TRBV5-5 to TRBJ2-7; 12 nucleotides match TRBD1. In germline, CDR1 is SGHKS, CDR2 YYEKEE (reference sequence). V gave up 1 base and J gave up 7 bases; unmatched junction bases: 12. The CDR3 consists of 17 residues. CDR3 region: CASSLHLPGQGAGEQYF. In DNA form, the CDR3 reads TGTGCCAGCAGCTTGCATTTACCGGGACAGGGGGCAGGGGAGCAGTACTTC. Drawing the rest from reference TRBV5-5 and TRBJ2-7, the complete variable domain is DAGVTQSPTHLIKTRGQQVTLRCSPISGHKSVSWYQQVLGQGPQFIFQYYEKEERGRGNFPDRFSARQFPNYSSELNVNALLLGDSALYLCASSLHLPGQGAGEQYFGPGTRLTVT.

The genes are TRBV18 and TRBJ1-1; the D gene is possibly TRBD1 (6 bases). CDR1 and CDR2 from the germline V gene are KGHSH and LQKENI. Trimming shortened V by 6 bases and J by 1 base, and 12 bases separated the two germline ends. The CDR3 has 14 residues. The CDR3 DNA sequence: TGTGCCAGCTCGCTGTTGACAGGGAACACTGAAGCTTTCTTT. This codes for CASSLLTGNTEAFF.